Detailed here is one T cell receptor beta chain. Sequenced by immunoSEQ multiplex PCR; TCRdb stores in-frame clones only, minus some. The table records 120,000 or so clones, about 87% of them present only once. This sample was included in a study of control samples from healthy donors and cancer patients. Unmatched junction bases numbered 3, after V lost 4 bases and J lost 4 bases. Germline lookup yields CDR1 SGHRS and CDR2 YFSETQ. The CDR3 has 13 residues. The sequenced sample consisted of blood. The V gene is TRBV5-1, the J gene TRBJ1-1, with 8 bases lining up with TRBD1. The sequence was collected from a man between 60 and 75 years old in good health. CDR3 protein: CASSQGAGTEAFF. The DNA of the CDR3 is TGCGCCAGCAGCCAGGGGGCGGGCACTGAAGCTTTCTTT.